Listed below are T cell receptor beta chains from one sample, sequenced in a study of cytomegalovirus exposure and HLA in healthy donors. Sequenced by immunoSEQ multiplex PCR; TCRdb stores in-frame clones only, minus some. The sample carries 130,000 or so clones, approximately 89% recorded once. Sequenced: PBMCs. These receptors all come from a man aged 30 to 39 in good health and CMV-seronegative. CDR3s include the opening cysteine and the closing phenylalanine or tryptophan. The order of the fields is clone size, D gene, J gene, V gene, CDR3 protein, CDR3 DNA. The D gene is left open where the match is weak. Some rows mark clone size as missing; the rest say once, few, many or name a class of expanded clone.

clone size: once
D gene: -
J gene: TRBJ2-2
V gene: TRBV4-1
CDR3 protein: CASSQARGFVLTGELFF
CDR3 DNA: TGCGCCAGCAGCCAAGCCAGGGGCTTTGTACTAACCGGGGAGCTGTTTTTT

clone size: -
D gene: -
J gene: TRBJ2-1
V gene: TRBV7-9
CDR3 protein: CASSQRQALYNEQFF
CDR3 DNA: TGTGCCAGCAGCCAAAGACAGGCTCTGTACAATGAGCAGTTCTTC

clone size: -
D gene: TRBD1
J gene: TRBJ1-2
V gene: TRBV5-1
CDR3 protein: CASSAWTGDGYTF
CDR3 DNA: TGCGCCAGCAGCGCGTGGACAGGAGATGGCTACACCTTC

clone size: -
D gene: TRBD1
J gene: TRBJ2-1
V gene: TRBV6-5
CDR3 protein: CASSRDRGFREQFF
CDR3 DNA: TGTGCCAGCAGCCGGGACAGGGGTTTTCGTGAGCAGTTCTTC

clone size: -
D gene: -
J gene: TRBJ2-3
V gene: TRBV10-1
CDR3 protein: CASSFAGADTQYF
CDR3 DNA: TGCGCCAGCAGCTTCGCCGGGGCAGATACGCAGTATTTT

clone size: -
D gene: -
J gene: TRBJ1-1
V gene: TRBV19
CDR3 protein: CASSSTVNTEAFF
CDR3 DNA: TGTGCCAGTAGTAGCACGGTGAACACTGAAGCTTTCTTT

clone size: -
D gene: -
J gene: TRBJ2-1
V gene: TRBV27
CDR3 protein: CASSSSLAALGHEQFF
CDR3 DNA: TGTGCCAGCAGTTCTTCACTAGCAGCCCTCGGACATGAGCAGTTCTTC

clone size: -
D gene: -
J gene: TRBJ1-6
V gene: TRBV15
CDR3 protein: CATSRGSSWENSPLHF
CDR3 DNA: TGTGCCACCAGCAGGGGCTCATCCTGGGAGAATTCACCCCTCCACTTT

clone size: -
D gene: -
J gene: TRBJ2-6
V gene: TRBV6-1
CDR3 protein: CASSEAGRFHSGANVLTF
CDR3 DNA: TGTGCCAGCAGTGAAGCGGGCCGATTCCACTCTGGGGCCAACGTCCTGACTTTC

clone size: -
D gene: TRBD1
J gene: TRBJ2-7
V gene: TRBV7-9
CDR3 protein: CASSSGTAAHEQYF
CDR3 DNA: TGTGCCAGCAGCTCCGGGACAGCCGCCCACGAGCAGTACTTC

clone size: -
D gene: -
J gene: TRBJ2-2
V gene: TRBV4-3
CDR3 protein: CASSQDMSGELFF
CDR3 DNA: TGCGCCAGCAGCCAAGATATGTCCGGGGAGCTGTTTTTT

clone size: -
D gene: -
J gene: TRBJ2-7
V gene: TRBV18
CDR3 protein: CASSPQGGQNSYEQYF
CDR3 DNA: TGTGCCAGCTCACCACAGGGGGGACAGAACTCCTACGAGCAGTACTTC

clone size: -
D gene: TRBD2
J gene: TRBJ2-1
V gene: TRBV7-3
CDR3 protein: CASSLSPRGTYNEQFF
CDR3 DNA: TGTGCCAGCAGCTTAAGCCCGCGGGGGACCTACAATGAGCAGTTCTTC

clone size: -
D gene: TRBD1
J gene: TRBJ1-4
V gene: TRBV28
CDR3 protein: CASSLPRGRGEKLFF
CDR3 DNA: TGTGCCAGCAGTCTCCCGAGGGGGCGGGGTGAAAAACTGTTTTTT

clone size: -
D gene: TRBD2
J gene: TRBJ2-4
V gene: TRBV5-1
CDR3 protein: CASSPSTSGDLAKNIQYF
CDR3 DNA: TGCGCCAGCAGCCCCTCGACTAGCGGGGACCTAGCCAAAAACATTCAGTACTTC

clone size: -
D gene: TRBD1
J gene: TRBJ2-7
V gene: TRBV7-9
CDR3 protein: CASSLGTTGREQYF
CDR3 DNA: TGTGCCAGCAGCTTAGGAACGACAGGGCGAGAGCAGTACTTC

clone size: -
D gene: -
J gene: TRBJ2-2
V gene: TRBV7-7
CDR3 protein: CASSPAATIYTGELFF
CDR3 DNA: TGTGCTAGCAGCCCAGCGGCCACGATTTACACCGGGGAGCTGTTTTTT

clone size: -
D gene: -
J gene: TRBJ2-1
V gene: TRBV7-3
CDR3 protein: CASSLTPVAGPNEQFF
CDR3 DNA: TGTGCCAGCAGCTTAACCCCTGTGGCGGGGCCCAATGAGCAGTTCTTC

clone size: -
D gene: TRBD2
J gene: TRBJ2-5
V gene: TRBV7-3
CDR3 protein: CASSLTSGGVQETQYF
CDR3 DNA: TGTGCCAGCAGCTTAACTAGCGGGGGGGTCCAAGAGACCCAGTACTTC

clone size: -
D gene: -
J gene: TRBJ2-7
V gene: TRBV4-3
CDR3 protein: CASSQVVRYEQYF
CDR3 DNA: TGCGCCAGCAGCCAAGTTGTCCGCTACGAGCAGTACTTC

clone size: -
D gene: -
J gene: TRBJ1-1
V gene: TRBV5-1
CDR3 protein: CASSLVTQNTEAFF
CDR3 DNA: TGCGCCAGCAGCTTGGTCACTCAGAACACTGAAGCTTTCTTT

clone size: -
D gene: -
J gene: TRBJ1-5
V gene: TRBV6-1
CDR3 protein: CASSDFTGNQPQHF
CDR3 DNA: TGTGCCAGCAGCGACTTCACAGGGAATCAGCCCCAGCATTTT

clone size: -
D gene: TRBD1
J gene: TRBJ2-3
V gene: TRBV27
CDR3 protein: CASSHSDRRGSGDTQYF
CDR3 DNA: TGTGCCAGCAGTCACTCGGACAGGCGAGGCTCTGGCGATACGCAGTATTTT

clone size: -
D gene: -
J gene: TRBJ1-5
V gene: TRBV10-3
CDR3 protein: CAISDTTGHQPQHF
CDR3 DNA: TGTGCCATCAGTGATACGACAGGCCATCAGCCCCAGCATTTT

clone size: -
D gene: TRBD1
J gene: TRBJ1-2
V gene: TRBV4-2
CDR3 protein: CASSQSGQPPGDGYTF
CDR3 DNA: TGTGCCAGCAGCCAGTCGGGACAGCCCCCAGGAGATGGCTACACCTTC

clone size: once
D gene: -
J gene: TRBJ1-3
V gene: TRBV7-9
CDR3 protein: CASSFGGARNTIYF
CDR3 DNA: TGTGCCAGCAGTTTTGGTGGGGCAAGAAACACCATATATTTT

clone size: -
D gene: -
J gene: TRBJ1-1
V gene: TRBV6-6
CDR3 protein: CASSYSGGRQDTEAFF
CDR3 DNA: TGTGCCAGCAGTTACTCGGGGGGGCGGCAAGACACTGAAGCTTTCTTT

clone size: -
D gene: -
J gene: TRBJ2-7
V gene: TRBV19
CDR3 protein: CASSVRRGYEQYF
CDR3 DNA: TGTGCCAGTAGTGTGCGAAGGGGCTACGAGCAGTACTTC

clone size: few
D gene: TRBD1
J gene: TRBJ1-2
V gene: TRBV27
CDR3 protein: CASSALSGTGPFGYTF
CDR3 DNA: TGTGCCAGCAGTGCACTATCCGGGACAGGGCCTTTTGGCTACACCTTC

clone size: -
D gene: -
J gene: TRBJ2-7
V gene: TRBV19
CDR3 protein: CASSRWGRDDYEQYF
CDR3 DNA: TGTGCCAGTAGCAGATGGGGCAGGGATGACTACGAGCAGTACTTC

clone size: -
D gene: TRBD1
J gene: TRBJ1-1
V gene: TRBV6-1
CDR3 protein: CASSVQTGDTEAFF
CDR3 DNA: TGTGCCAGCAGTGTCCAGACAGGGGATACTGAAGCTTTCTTT

clone size: -
D gene: TRBD1
J gene: TRBJ2-1
V gene: TRBV13
CDR3 protein: CASSSNLDRGNEQFF
CDR3 DNA: TGTGCCAGCAGCTCAAACCTAGACAGGGGCAATGAGCAGTTCTTC

clone size: -
D gene: -
J gene: TRBJ1-4
V gene: TRBV28
CDR3 protein: CASSLTNEKLFF
CDR3 DNA: TGTGCCAGCAGTCTGACAAATGAAAAACTGTTTTTT

clone size: -
D gene: -
J gene: TRBJ1-4
V gene: TRBV7-9
CDR3 protein: CASSSIGDATNEKLFF
CDR3 DNA: TGTGCCAGCAGCTCAATAGGGGATGCAACTAATGAAAAACTGTTTTTT

clone size: -
D gene: TRBD2
J gene: TRBJ2-7
V gene: TRBV2
CDR3 protein: CASSALAGLKTYEQYF
CDR3 DNA: TGTGCCAGCAGTGCCCTAGCGGGTCTCAAAACCTACGAGCAGTACTTC

clone size: -
D gene: -
J gene: TRBJ1-4
V gene: TRBV25-1
CDR3 protein: CASSDLQKNEKLFF
CDR3 DNA: TGTGCCAGCAGTGATTTACAGAAGAATGAAAAACTGTTTTTT

clone size: -
D gene: TRBD1
J gene: TRBJ1-3
V gene: TRBV19
CDR3 protein: CASSISEGTGVDTIYF
CDR3 DNA: TGTGCCAGTAGTATAAGCGAGGGGACAGGGGTGGACACCATATATTTT

clone size: -
D gene: -
J gene: TRBJ1-1
V gene: TRBV7-2
CDR3 protein: CASSQGRRVTEAFF
CDR3 DNA: TGTGCCAGCAGCCAAGGCAGGCGGGTCACTGAAGCTTTCTTT

clone size: once
D gene: -
J gene: TRBJ1-4
V gene: TRBV4-1
CDR3 protein: CASSQGGQGSNEKLFF
CDR3 DNA: TGCGCCAGCAGCCAAGGGGGGCAGGGGTCTAATGAAAAACTGTTTTTT

clone size: -
D gene: -
J gene: TRBJ1-2
V gene: TRBV28
CDR3 protein: CASSFPEDYGYTF
CDR3 DNA: TGTGCCAGCAGTTTTCCGGAGGACTATGGCTACACCTTC

clone size: -
D gene: TRBD1
J gene: TRBJ2-7
V gene: TRBV27
CDR3 protein: CASSLAGTAYEQYF
CDR3 DNA: TGTGCCAGCAGTCTAGCCGGGACAGCCTACGAGCAGTACTTC

clone size: -
D gene: TRBD2
J gene: TRBJ2-3
V gene: TRBV28
CDR3 protein: CASRARGAGSDTQYF
CDR3 DNA: TGTGCCAGCAGGGCGCGGGGGGCCGGCTCAGATACGCAGTATTTT